This T cell receptor beta chain was identified in a study of blood T cell repertoires in COVID-19. Using immunoSEQ multiplex PCR, the repertoire was profiled, and TCRdb retains in-frame clones only, with some absent. Of hundreds of thousands of clones listed, roughly 86% were seen once; the top ten hold 7.8%. From germline, CDR1 is MNHEY and CDR2 SVGAGI. V was pared by 0 bases and J by 3 bases, with 12 bases between. This CDR3 comprises 16 residues. This TCR was recovered from a woman in her 50s who had recovered from COVID-19. This sequence joins TRBV6-5 and TRBJ1-5; no definite D call. The source material was peripheral blood. The DNA for the CDR3 is TGTGCCAGCAGTTACTCGATTGCTGGGCACAATCAGCCCCAGCATTTT. It encodes CASSYSIAGHNQPQHF.